The rows below give T cell receptor beta chains drawn from one sample of a study of control samples from healthy donors and cancer patients. Libraries were prepared by immunoSEQ multiplex PCR; TCRdb keeps only in-frame clonotypes and omits some of them. The profile shows under 450,000 clones, over 75% of them singletons. Sequenced sample: PBMCs. The origin of the receptors is a man aged 40-50 years with head and neck cancer. The CDR3 runs from the conserved cysteine through the conserved F or W. Fields, in order: D gene, clone size, J gene, V gene, CDR3 length, CDR3 protein, CDR3 DNA. D genes are given only for firm matches. Where a row states a size, it is once, few, many or the class of an expanded clone; other rows omit it.

TRBD2	NA	TRBJ2-7	TRBV15	14	CATSHSGAAYEQYF	TGTGCCACCAGTCATAGCGGGGCTGCCTACGAGCAGTACTTC
NA	few	TRBJ1-5	TRBV4-2	16	CASSQDLPGSNQPQHF	TGTGCCAGCAGCCAAGATCTACCAGGCAGCAATCAGCCCCAGCATTTT
TRBD1	NA	TRBJ1-3	TRBV7-9	16	CASSPRQGATGNTIYF	TGTGCCAGCAGCCCTAGACAGGGGGCCACAGGAAACACCATATATTTT
NA	NA	TRBJ2-4	TRBV12-2	15	CASRLGVGAKNIQYF	TGTGCAAGTCGCTTAGGGGTAGGGGCCAAAAACATTCAGTACTTC
NA	NA	TRBJ1-4	TRBV5-1	15	CASSAATATNEKLFF	TGCGCCAGCAGCGCCGCGACAGCAACTAATGAAAAACTGTTTTTT
TRBD2	NA	TRBJ2-5	TRBV27	15	CASSPLTSGSETQYF	TGTGCCAGCAGTCCTCTGACTAGCGGGAGTGAGACCCAGTACTTC
TRBD2	NA	TRBJ2-2	TRBV6-1	16	CASSELAGESTGELFF	TGTGCCAGCAGTGAACTAGCGGGAGAAAGCACCGGGGAGCTGTTTTTT
NA	once	TRBJ1-1	TRBV2	19	CASSEPRVDDGARNTEAFF	TGTGCCAGCAGCGAGCCCCGAGTTGATGACGGAGCCAGGAACACTGAAGCTTTCTTT
TRBD2	NA	TRBJ2-7	TRBV14	16	CASSRTGTSGNLEQYF	TGTGCCAGCAGCCGAACGGGGACTAGCGGGAATCTCGAGCAGTACTTC
NA	NA	TRBJ1-1	TRBV6-1	15	CASSESKGLDTEAFF	TGTGCCAGCAGTGAAAGTAAGGGATTGGACACTGAAGCTTTCTTT
TRBD2	NA	TRBJ2-7	TRBV9	14	CASSRSWGGYEQYF	TGTGCCAGCAGCCGCAGTTGGGGGGGGTATGAGCAGTACTTC
NA	NA	TRBJ1-5	TRBV2	13	CASSDAGAEPQHF	TGTGCCAGCAGTGACGCAGGGGCAGAGCCCCAGCATTTT
NA	NA	TRBJ2-2	TRBV28	13	CASSLSGTGELFF	TGTGCCAGCAGTTTGTCGGGCACCGGGGAGCTGTTTTTT
NA	NA	TRBJ1-5	TRBV6-6	15	CASSPTQRGNQPQHF	TGTGCCAGCAGCCCCACACAGCGGGGCAATCAGCCCCAGCATTTT
TRBD2	once	TRBJ2-3	TRBV5-1	18	CASSFGATGGSGMDTQYF	TGCGCCAGCAGCTTCGGGGCTACCGGTGGTAGCGGGATGGATACGCAGTATTTT
NA	NA	TRBJ2-2	TRBV5-6	16	CASTPPGRLNTGELFF	TGTGCCAGCACCCCACCCGGCAGACTGAACACCGGGGAGCTGTTTTTT